Detailed here is one T cell receptor (beta chain). Its antigen is undetermined. This entry comes from a study of T cell responses to AZD1222 COVID-19 vaccine. The wider study: Some second doses came at about 4 weeks and others at about 12 weeks; these were pooled.

TCRdb's copy holds only in-frame clones and misses some; the assay was immunoSEQ multiplex PCR. This table has approximately 56,000 clones, approximately 85% appearing once. Germline loops: CDR1 MNHEY, CDR2 SMNVEV (reference sequence). V was shortened by 3 bases and J by 5 bases, with 41 bases between the two germline ends. The CDR3 runs 23 residues. Overall study results and limits: Clonal diversity was possibly underestimated; the donors were predominantly white British and more often female. Seropositive at baseline were only a handful of AZD1222 recipients.

This sequence joins TRBV27 and TRBJ2-7, with D perhaps assigned TRBD1 or TRBD2 (5 bases each). The TCR was taken from an adult in good health. The sample was peripheral blood, taken on day 0 of AZD1222 vaccination. CDR3 DNA sequence: TGTGCCAGCAGTTTTAAAGGGCATGTTTCTGACACCCCCTCAGGGAGTAAAGGCCACGAGCAGTACTTC. Translating gives CASSFKGHVSDTPSGSKGHEQYF.